The rows below give T cell receptor beta chains drawn from one sample of a study of shared clonotypes between healthy human individuals. Measured with immunoSEQ multiplex PCR; TCRdb has only the in-frame clones, and not every one. The repertoire includes around 620,000 clones, approximately 95% of them detected once, and over 0.1% sits in the top ten. The source material was naive CD8+ T cells sorted from blood. The receptors derive from a woman in her twenties or thirties in good health. The CDR3 runs from the conserved cysteine through the conserved F or W. A D gene is named only where the DNA matches it firmly. A row's size may be missing; if present it is once, few, many or a size class.

d_call j_call clone_size v_call cdr3_aa cdr3_nt
TRBD1 TRBJ2-7 NA TRBV6-1 CASSLEGTGWEQYF TGTGCCAGCAGTCTCGAGGGGACAGGATGGGAGCAGTACTTC
NA TRBJ2-7 NA TRBV27 CASSSNYEQYF TGTGCCAGCAGTTCCAACTACGAGCAGTACTTC
TRBD2 TRBJ2-3 NA TRBV12-5 CASGLGGRGTDTQYF TGTGCTAGTGGTTTGGGCGGGAGGGGGACAGATACGCAGTATTTT
NA TRBJ2-7 NA TRBV30 CAWSVGPTYEQYF TGTGCCTGGAGTGTCGGCCCGACCTACGAGCAGTACTTC
NA TRBJ2-5 NA TRBV11-2 CASSFFYGQETQYF TGTGCCAGCAGCTTTTTCTATGGCCAAGAGACCCAGTACTTC
NA TRBJ2-1 NA TRBV19 CASSIGARYLF TGTGCCAGTAGTATAGGGGCTAGGTATCTCTTC
NA TRBJ2-7 NA TRBV5-6 CASSWGHSTYEQYF TGTGCCAGCAGCTGGGGACACTCGACCTACGAGCAGTACTTC
TRBD1 TRBJ2-4 NA TRBV19 CASSIWTGVKNIQYF TGTGCCAGTAGTATTTGGACAGGGGTTAAAAACATTCAGTACTTC
NA TRBJ2-7 few TRBV4-1 CASSQDLDLRGQYF TGCGCCAGCAGCCAAGATTTAGACCTACGAGGGCAGTACTTC
TRBD1 TRBJ2-7 NA TRBV19 CASSWGQGSYEQYF TGTGCCAGTAGTTGGGGACAGGGCTCCTACGAGCAGTACTTC
TRBD1 TRBJ2-7 once TRBV4-1 CASSQATGPFYEQYF TGCGCCAGCAGCCAAGCGACAGGGCCCTTCTACGAGCAGTACTTC
NA TRBJ2-1 NA TRBV7-9 CASTPNEQFF TGTGCCAGCACCCCAAATGAGCAGTTCTTC
NA TRBJ2-7 NA TRBV15 CATSRAGTSYEQYF TGTGCCACCAGCAGAGCCGGGACCAGCTACGAGCAGTACTTC
NA TRBJ2-7 NA TRBV18 CASSIRDAGLSSYEQYF TGTGCCAGCTCAATACGAGACGCGGGCCTTAGCTCCTACGAGCAGTACTTC
TRBD1 TRBJ2-7 NA TRBV5-6 CASSAGTGGPSYEQYF TGTGCCAGCAGCGCCGGCACAGGGGGCCCCTCCTACGAGCAGTACTTC
NA TRBJ2-1 NA TRBV30 CAWTEMDGTYNEQFF TGTGCCTGGACCGAAATGGACGGAACCTACAATGAGCAGTTCTTC
TRBD1 TRBJ1-1 NA TRBV19 CASRNTGGPEAFF TGTGCCAGTAGAAACACAGGGGGCCCTGAAGCTTTCTTT
NA TRBJ2-1 NA TRBV28 CASSLWLAITSPYNEQFF TGTGCCAGCAGTTTATGGCTAGCGATAACCTCCCCGTACAATGAGCAGTTCTTC
TRBD2 TRBJ2-1 NA TRBV2 CARGLAGSYNEQFF TGTGCCAGAGGACTAGCGGGCTCCTACAATGAGCAGTTCTTC
NA TRBJ2-5 NA TRBV29-1 CSVLGTRDWYF TGCAGCGTTCTGGGCACAAGGGATTGGTACTTC
TRBD2 TRBJ2-7 few TRBV2 CASSSPGLLYEQYF TGTGCCAGCAGTTCCCCGGGACTACTCTACGAGCAGTACTTC
NA TRBJ1-5 NA TRBV6-5 CASSPGGQPQHF TGTGCCAGCAGTCCCGGGGGTCAGCCCCAGCATTTT
NA TRBJ1-1 NA TRBV28 CASRTATGVFEAFF TGTGCCAGCAGAACTGCAACCGGGGTGTTTGAAGCTTTCTTT
NA TRBJ2-7 NA TRBV27 CASSLGYEQYF TGTGCCAGCAGTTTGGGGTACGAGCAGTACTTC
NA TRBJ2-7 NA TRBV19 CASSIETDYEQYF TGTGCCAGTAGTATTGAGACGGACTACGAGCAGTACTTC
TRBD2 TRBJ2-7 NA TRBV29-1 CSVSGGYEQYF TGCAGCGTATCGGGGGGCTACGAGCAGTACTTC
NA TRBJ2-7 NA TRBV27 CASSLEAGTILYEQYF TGTGCCAGCAGTTTAGAGGCTGGGACAATACTCTACGAGCAGTACTTC
NA TRBJ2-7 NA TRBV28 CASSFRPDEQYF TGTGCCAGCAGTTTTCGACCTGACGAGCAGTACTTC
TRBD2 TRBJ2-7 once TRBV28 CASSPMGPGLAGGHEQYF TGTGCCAGCAGTCCCATGGGACCGGGACTAGCGGGAGGGCACGAGCAGTACTTC
TRBD2 TRBJ2-1 NA TRBV7-2 CASSSAGTSGGNEQFF TGTGCCAGCAGCTCAGCCGGGACTAGCGGGGGAAATGAGCAGTTCTTC
NA TRBJ2-7 NA TRBV19 CASSPGTGLYEQYF TGTGCCAGTAGCCCCGGGACGGGGCTCTACGAGCAGTACTTC
NA TRBJ2-7 once TRBV28 CASSLVRTPSYEQYF TGTGCCAGCAGTTTAGTACGGACCCCCTCCTACGAGCAGTACTTC
TRBD2 TRBJ2-7 NA TRBV7-6 CASSLRASGVRSSYEQYF TGTGCCAGCAGCTTAAGGGCTAGCGGGGTCCGGAGCTCCTACGAGCAGTACTTC
NA TRBJ2-7 NA TRBV28 CASRSDTSYEQYF TGTGCCAGCAGGTCGGACACGTCCTACGAGCAGTACTTC
TRBD1 TRBJ1-5 NA TRBV13 CASSNRGDNQPQHF TGTGCCAGCAGCAACAGGGGTGATAATCAGCCCCAGCATTTT
NA TRBJ1-4 NA TRBV5-5 CASSLTGSNEKLFF TGTGCCAGCAGCTTGACAGGGAGCAATGAAAAACTGTTTTTT
TRBD1 TRBJ1-1 NA TRBV27 CASSIGTGGRSEAFF TGTGCCAGCAGTATCGGGACAGGGGGCCGCTCTGAAGCTTTCTTT
NA TRBJ2-1 NA TRBV5-1 CASSPSAGAAGNEQFF TGCGCCAGCAGCCCCAGTGCAGGGGCCGCGGGAAATGAGCAGTTCTTC
NA TRBJ2-7 once TRBV5-1 CASSLDLVPEQYF TGCGCCAGCAGCTTAGATCTAGTTCCCGAGCAGTACTTC
TRBD2 TRBJ2-2 NA TRBV28 CASRHTLAGLSNTGELFF TGTGCCAGCAGACACACTCTAGCGGGATTATCGAACACCGGGGAGCTGTTTTTT
TRBD2 TRBJ2-2 NA TRBV7-6 CASSLSPAGVVSGELFF TGTGCCAGCAGCTTATCCCCAGCGGGAGTGGTGTCCGGGGAGCTGTTTTTT
NA TRBJ2-1 NA TRBV6-6 CASSYSPGSYNEQFF TGTGCCAGCAGTTACTCGCCAGGCTCCTACAATGAGCAGTTCTTC
NA TRBJ2-7 NA TRBV29-1 CSVATGGYEQYF TGCAGCGTTGCGACAGGCGGGTACGAGCAGTACTTC
TRBD2 TRBJ2-7 NA TRBV29-1 CSVLAENSYEQYF TGCAGCGTACTAGCGGAAAACTCCTACGAGCAGTACTTC
TRBD1 TRBJ2-3 NA TRBV6-4 CASSPRDQGADTQYF TGTGCCAGCAGCCCAAGGGACCAGGGGGCAGATACGCAGTATTTT
NA TRBJ2-7 once TRBV11-1 CASSLDLRGPSSYEQYF TGTGCCAGCAGCTTAGACCTTCGGGGCCCCAGCTCCTACGAGCAGTACTTC
NA TRBJ1-1 once TRBV6-6 CASSYAATNTEAFF TGTGCCAGCAGTTACGCAGCCACGAACACTGAAGCTTTCTTT
TRBD1 TRBJ1-5 NA TRBV28 CASSSGTGANQPQHF TGTGCCAGCAGTTCCGGGACAGGGGCGAATCAGCCCCAGCATTTT
NA TRBJ1-5 NA TRBV7-8 CASSLWGTLNQPQHF TGTGCCAGCAGCTTATGGGGGACCCTAAATCAGCCCCAGCATTTT
NA TRBJ2-7 NA TRBV27 CASSPPNGVHHEQYF TGTGCCAGCAGTCCACCCAACGGGGTTCACCACGAGCAGTACTTC
NA TRBJ2-7 once TRBV5-1 CASSLAGDEQYF TGCGCCAGCAGCTTGGCGGGGGACGAGCAGTACTTC
NA TRBJ2-7 NA TRBV10-3 CAQGPGYEQYF TGTGCCCAGGGCCCAGGATACGAGCAGTACTTC
NA TRBJ2-7 once TRBV29-1 CSATLIEDYEQYF TGCAGCGCGACACTGATCGAGGACTACGAGCAGTACTTC
NA TRBJ2-7 NA TRBV10-3 CAISESTAGVEQYF TGTGCCATCAGTGAGTCGACCGCAGGGGTCGAGCAGTACTTC
NA TRBJ1-5 once TRBV13 CASSPGSNQPQHF TGTGCCAGCAGCCCGGGGAGCAATCAGCCCCAGCATTTT
NA TRBJ1-1 NA TRBV5-1 CASSLSLQGSVNTEAFF TGCGCCAGCAGCTTGAGTCTCCAGGGGTCCGTGAACACTGAAGCTTTCTTT